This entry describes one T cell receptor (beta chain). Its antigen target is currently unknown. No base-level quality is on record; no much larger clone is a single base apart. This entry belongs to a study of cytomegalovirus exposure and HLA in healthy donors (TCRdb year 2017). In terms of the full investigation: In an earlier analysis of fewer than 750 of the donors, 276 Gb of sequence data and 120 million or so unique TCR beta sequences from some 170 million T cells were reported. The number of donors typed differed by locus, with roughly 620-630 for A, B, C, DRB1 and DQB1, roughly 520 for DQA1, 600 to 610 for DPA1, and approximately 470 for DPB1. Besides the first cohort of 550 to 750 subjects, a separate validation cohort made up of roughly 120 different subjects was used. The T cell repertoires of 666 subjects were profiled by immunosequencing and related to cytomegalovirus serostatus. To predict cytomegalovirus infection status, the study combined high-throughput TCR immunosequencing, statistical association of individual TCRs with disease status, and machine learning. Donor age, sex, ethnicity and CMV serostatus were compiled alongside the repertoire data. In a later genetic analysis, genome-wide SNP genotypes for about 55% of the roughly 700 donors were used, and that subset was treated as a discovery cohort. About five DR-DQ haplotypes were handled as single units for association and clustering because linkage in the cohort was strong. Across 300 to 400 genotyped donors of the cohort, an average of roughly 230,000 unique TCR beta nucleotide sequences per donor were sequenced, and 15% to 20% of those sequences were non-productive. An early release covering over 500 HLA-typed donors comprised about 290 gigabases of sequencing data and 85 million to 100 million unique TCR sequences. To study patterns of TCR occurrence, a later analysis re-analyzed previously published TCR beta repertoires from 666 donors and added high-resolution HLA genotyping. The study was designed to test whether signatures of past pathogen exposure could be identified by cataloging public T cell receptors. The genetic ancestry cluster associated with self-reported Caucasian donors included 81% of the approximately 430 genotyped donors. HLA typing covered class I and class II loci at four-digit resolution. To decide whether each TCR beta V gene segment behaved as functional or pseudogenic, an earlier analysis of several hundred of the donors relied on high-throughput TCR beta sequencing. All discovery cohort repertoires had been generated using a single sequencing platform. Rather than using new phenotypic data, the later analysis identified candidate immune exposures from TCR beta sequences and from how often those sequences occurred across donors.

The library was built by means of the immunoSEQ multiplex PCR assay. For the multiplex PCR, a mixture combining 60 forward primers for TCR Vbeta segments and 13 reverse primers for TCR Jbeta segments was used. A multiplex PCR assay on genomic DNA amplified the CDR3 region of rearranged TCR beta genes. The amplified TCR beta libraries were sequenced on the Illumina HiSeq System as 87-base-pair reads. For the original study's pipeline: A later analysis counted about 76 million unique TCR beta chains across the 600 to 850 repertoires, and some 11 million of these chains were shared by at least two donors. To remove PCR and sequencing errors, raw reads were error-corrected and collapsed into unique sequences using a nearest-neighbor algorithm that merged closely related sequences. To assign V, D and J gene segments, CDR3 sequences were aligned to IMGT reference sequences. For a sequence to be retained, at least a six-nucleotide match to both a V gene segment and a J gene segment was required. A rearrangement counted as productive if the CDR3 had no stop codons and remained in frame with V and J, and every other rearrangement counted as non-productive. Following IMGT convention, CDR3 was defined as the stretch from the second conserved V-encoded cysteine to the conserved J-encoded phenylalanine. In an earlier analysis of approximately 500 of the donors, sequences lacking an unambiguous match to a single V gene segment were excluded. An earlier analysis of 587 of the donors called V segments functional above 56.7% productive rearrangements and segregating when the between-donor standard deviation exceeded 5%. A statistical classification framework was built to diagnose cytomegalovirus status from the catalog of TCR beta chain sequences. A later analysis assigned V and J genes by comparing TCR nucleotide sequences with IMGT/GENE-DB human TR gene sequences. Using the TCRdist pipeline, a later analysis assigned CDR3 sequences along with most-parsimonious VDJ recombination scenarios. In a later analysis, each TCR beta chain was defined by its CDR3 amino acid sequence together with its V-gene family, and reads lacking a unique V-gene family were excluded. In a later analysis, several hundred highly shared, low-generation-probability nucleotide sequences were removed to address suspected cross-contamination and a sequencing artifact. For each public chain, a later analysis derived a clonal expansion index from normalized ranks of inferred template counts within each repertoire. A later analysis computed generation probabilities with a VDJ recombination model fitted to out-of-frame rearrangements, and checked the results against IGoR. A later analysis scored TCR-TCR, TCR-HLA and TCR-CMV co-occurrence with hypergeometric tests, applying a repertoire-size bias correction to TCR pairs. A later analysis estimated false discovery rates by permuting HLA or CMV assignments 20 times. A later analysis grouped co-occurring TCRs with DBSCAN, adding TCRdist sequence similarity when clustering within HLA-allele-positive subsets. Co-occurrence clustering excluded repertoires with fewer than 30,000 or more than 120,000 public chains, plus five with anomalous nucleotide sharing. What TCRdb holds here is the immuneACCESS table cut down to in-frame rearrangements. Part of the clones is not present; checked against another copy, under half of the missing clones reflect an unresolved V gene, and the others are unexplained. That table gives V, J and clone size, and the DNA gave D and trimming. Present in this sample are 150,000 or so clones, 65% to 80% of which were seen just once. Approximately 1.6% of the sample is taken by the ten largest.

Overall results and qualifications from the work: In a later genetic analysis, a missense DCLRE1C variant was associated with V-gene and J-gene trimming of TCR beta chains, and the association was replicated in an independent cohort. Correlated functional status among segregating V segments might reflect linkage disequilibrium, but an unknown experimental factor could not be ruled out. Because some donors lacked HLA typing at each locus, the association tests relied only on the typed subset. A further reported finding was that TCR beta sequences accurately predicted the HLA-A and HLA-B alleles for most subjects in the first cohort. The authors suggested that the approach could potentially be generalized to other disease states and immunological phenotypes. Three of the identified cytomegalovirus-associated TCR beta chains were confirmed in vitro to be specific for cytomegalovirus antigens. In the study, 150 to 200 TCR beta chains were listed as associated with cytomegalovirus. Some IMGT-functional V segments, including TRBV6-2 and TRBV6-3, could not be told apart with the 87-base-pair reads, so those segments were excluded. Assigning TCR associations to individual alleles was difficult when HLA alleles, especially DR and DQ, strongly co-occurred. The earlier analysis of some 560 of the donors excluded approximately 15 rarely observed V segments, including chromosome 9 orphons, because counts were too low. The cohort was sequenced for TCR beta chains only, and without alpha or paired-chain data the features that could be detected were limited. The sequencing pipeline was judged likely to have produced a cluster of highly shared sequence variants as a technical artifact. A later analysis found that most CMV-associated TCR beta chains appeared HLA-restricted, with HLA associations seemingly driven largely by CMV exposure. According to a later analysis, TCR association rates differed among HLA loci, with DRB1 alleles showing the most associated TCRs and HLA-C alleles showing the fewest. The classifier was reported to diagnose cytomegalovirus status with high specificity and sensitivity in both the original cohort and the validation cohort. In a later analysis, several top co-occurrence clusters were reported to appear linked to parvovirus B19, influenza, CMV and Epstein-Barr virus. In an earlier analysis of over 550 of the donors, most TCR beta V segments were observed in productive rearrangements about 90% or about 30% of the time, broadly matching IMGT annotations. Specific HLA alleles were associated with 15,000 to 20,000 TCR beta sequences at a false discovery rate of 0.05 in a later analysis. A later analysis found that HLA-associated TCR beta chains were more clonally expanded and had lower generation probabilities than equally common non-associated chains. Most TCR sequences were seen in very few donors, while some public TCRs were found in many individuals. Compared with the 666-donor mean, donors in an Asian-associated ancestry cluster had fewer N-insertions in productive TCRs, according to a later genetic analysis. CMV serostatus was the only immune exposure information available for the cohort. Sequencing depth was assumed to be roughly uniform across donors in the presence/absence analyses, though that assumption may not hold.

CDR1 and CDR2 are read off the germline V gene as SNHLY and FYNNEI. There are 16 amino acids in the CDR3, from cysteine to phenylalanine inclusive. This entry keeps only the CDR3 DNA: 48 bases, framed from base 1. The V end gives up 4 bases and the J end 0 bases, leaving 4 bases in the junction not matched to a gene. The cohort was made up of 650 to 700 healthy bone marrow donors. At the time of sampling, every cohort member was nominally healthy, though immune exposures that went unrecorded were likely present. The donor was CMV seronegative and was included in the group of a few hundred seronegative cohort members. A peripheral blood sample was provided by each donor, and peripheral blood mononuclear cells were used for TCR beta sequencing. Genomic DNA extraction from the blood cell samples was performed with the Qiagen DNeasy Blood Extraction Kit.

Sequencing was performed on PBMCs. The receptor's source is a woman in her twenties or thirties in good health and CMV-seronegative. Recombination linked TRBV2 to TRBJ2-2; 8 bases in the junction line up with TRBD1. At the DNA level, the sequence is TGTGCCAGCAGTGTAGGACAGGGAACGAACACCGGGGAGCTGTTTTTT. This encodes CASSVGQGTNTGELFF.